The 14 T cell receptor beta chains below were found in one sample sequenced in a study of sequential checkpoint blockade in melanoma (dated by TCRdb to about 2019). The treatment or condition label of this sample denotes: randomized to nivolumab then ipilimumab (arm A) or the reverse (arm B). Library preparation employed the immunoSEQ multiplex PCR assay. Here the immuneACCESS table is served through TCRdb, limited to in-frame sequences with V and J called. Missing clones are a known gap in these copies; in checked studies unresolved V genes cover under half, and the rest lacks a known reason. The sample table contains some 6,200 clones; only one count was recorded for roughly 26% of them. 8.1% of the sample belongs to the ten largest clones. This specimen consisted of tumor tissue (inferred from file names), obtained from a patient given nivolumab and ipilimumab in sequence. The receptor set was obtained from a human donor with melanoma.

This chain uses TRBV5-1 with TRBJ2-5, with 7 positions matching TRBD1. In germline, CDR1 is SGHRS, CDR2 YFSETQ. This CDR3 is built from 15 residues. V trimming: 4 bases; J trimming: 4 bases; junction bases outside the gene matches: 10. The CDR3 loop reads CASSTGQAGLETQYF. In DNA, the CDR3 is TGCGCCAGCAGCACTGGACAGGCAGGTTTAGAGACCCAGTACTTC.

This clone has just a few counts. Mismatch with germline at one junction end may stem from a read error. The genes are TRBV6-8 and TRBJ2-1; D may be TRBD1 (6 bases). The germline V gene encodes CDR1 MNHGY and CDR2 SAAAGT. The CDR3 totals 15 residues. The CDR3 loop is CAISRTESSRNEQFF. The DNA for the CDR3 is TGTGCCATCAGTAGGACAGAGTCTAGCCGCAATGAGCAGTTCTTC.

The chain combines TRBV15 with TRBJ1-4; perhaps TRBD1 as D (5 bases). V was pared by 4 bases and J by 5 bases, with 14 bases between. CDR3 length equals 15 residues. Germline V gives CDR1 LNHNV, CDR2 YYDKDF (reference sequence). The DNA for the CDR3 is TGTGCCACCAGCACTACGACAGCGGAAAATGAAAAACTGTTTTTT. Protein product: CATSTTTAENEKLFF.

This clone was seen more than once but under ten times. The CDR3: CASKGGLGNTIYF. The CDR3 bases are TGTGCTAGCAAAGGAGGGCTCGGAAACACCATATATTTT. This chain connects TRBV12-5 to TRBJ1-3; unclear D gene. V shed 9 bases and J shed 4 bases, with 13 bases lying between them. This CDR3 is built from 13 residues. Germline CDR1 LGHNT, CDR2 FRNRAP.

This chain joins TRBV5-1 and TRBJ1-2; D gene uncertain. V lost 0 bases, J lost 4 bases, and 13 bases lay in between. The CDR3 covers 15 residues. CDR1 and CDR2 (germline): SGHRS, YFSETQ. The CDR3 spells CASSLDLANFYGYTF. The CDR3 nucleotides read TGCGCCAGCAGCTTGGACCTGGCAAACTTCTATGGCTACACCTTC.

The chain has TRBV5-1 and TRBJ1-2; the match to TRBD1 covers 10 bases. Germline V CDR1 and CDR2: SGHRS, YFSETQ. V was pared by 4 bases and J by 8 bases, with 8 bases of the junction left unmatched. CDR3 size: 14 residues. CDR3 protein: CASSGDRGERGYTF. The CDR3 region has the DNA TGCGCCAGCAGCGGGGACAGGGGAGAACGGGGCTACACCTTC.

This clone has only a few counts. The V call is TRBV9, the J call TRBJ2-5; D gene unclear. Germline CDR1 SGDLS, CDR2 YYNGEE. V lost 0 bases and J lost 7, with 19 bases in between. The CDR3 is made up of 16 amino acids. CDR3 region: CASSVDWNLAPGTQYF. The CDR3 bases are TGTGCCAGCAGCGTAGATTGGAATTTGGCCCCGGGGACCCAGTACTTC.

By share, this clone counts as medium-sized (0.01 to 0.1%). The chain has TRBV6-7 and TRBJ2-7; no reliable D call. TRBV6-7 is labeled an ORF, and its function is uncertain. Trimming shortened V by 7 bases and J by 5 bases, and 9 bases separated the two germline ends. The CDR3 is made up of 11 amino acids. The CDR3 sequence: CASTSGDEQYF. The DNA for the CDR3 is TGTGCCAGCACCTCAGGCGACGAGCAGTACTTC.

The V and J genes are TRBV19 and TRBJ2-7; D may be TRBD1 or TRBD2 (6 bases each). CDR1 and CDR2 from the germline V gene are LNHDA and SQIVND (reference sequence). V was trimmed by 5 bases and J by 4 bases, leaving 21 bases between them. The CDR3 spans 16 residues. The CDR3 here is CASSSRGQQGGYEQYF. CDR3 DNA sequence: TGTGCCAGTAGTTCCCGGGGGCAGCAGGGAGGATACGAGCAGTACTTC.

The V call is TRBV11-3, the J call TRBJ1-2; 8 nucleotides align to TRBD1. In germline, CDR1 is SGHNT, CDR2 YENEEA. V shed 4 bases, J shed 2 bases, and the junction held 6 bases outside the gene matches. The CDR3 is made up of 15 amino acids. CDR3 amino acids: CASSSHGTGNYGYTF. Written as DNA, the CDR3 is TGTGCCAGCAGCTCGCACGGGACAGGCAACTATGGCTACACCTTC.

This clone came up many times. CDR3 nucleotide sequence: TGTGCCAGCAGCTCTAAGCGGGAGGGCCGTCATGAGCAGTTCTTC. It is translated as CASSSKREGRHEQFF. The chain couples TRBV11-3 to TRBJ2-1; 10 bases agree with TRBD2. CDR3 length equals 15 residues. V lost 4 bases, J lost 8 bases, and 8 bases stayed unmatched. Germline-derived CDR1 and CDR2 are SGHNT and YENEEA.

V usage is TRBV19 and J usage is TRBJ2-1; possible D gene TRBD1, 6 bases. CDR1 is LNHDA and CDR2 is SQIVND in the germline V gene (reference sequence). The V and J ends lost 3 bases and 4 bases respectively, with 10 bases between them. The CDR3 runs to 14 residues. The DNA for the CDR3 is TGTGCCAGTAGTATCCAGGGGTCGTACAATGAGCAGTTCTTC. Protein: CASSIQGSYNEQFF.

This clone was seen a few times. This chain connects TRBV9 to TRBJ1-2, with D unclear. Germline CDR1 and CDR2: SGDLS and YYNGEE. The CDR3 sequence is 14 residues long. V lost 0 bases, J lost 4 bases, and 10 bases lay in between. The CDR3 loop reads CASSVVRSAYGYTF. CDR3 DNA sequence: TGTGCCAGCAGCGTAGTAAGGTCGGCCTATGGCTACACCTTC.

The chain couples TRBV6-8 to TRBJ2-3; 8 bases fit TRBD1. The CDR3 contains 14 residues. Germline V CDR1 and CDR2: MNHGY, SAAAGT. Trimming removed 7 bases from V and 5 bases from J; junction bases left unmatched: 8. The CDR3 coding sequence is TGTGCCAGCACCCGGACAGGGTCCGTAGATACGCAGTATTTT. This encodes CASTRTGSVDTQYF.